These 2 T cell receptor beta chains came from one sample sequenced in a study of cytomegalovirus exposure and HLA in healthy donors. A multiplex PCR was run with 60 Vbeta primers and 13 Jbeta primers. Clones were sequenced by immunoSEQ multiplex PCR, and TCRdb holds only the in-frame ones, with some missing. The table has roughly 180,000 clones, 79% seen once. Input material: PBMCs. These receptors came from a girl between 10 and 17 years old in good health and CMV-seropositive.

The J gene is TRBJ2-3, the V gene TRBV7-6; 10 positions match TRBD2. Germline CDR1 is SGHVS and CDR2 is FNYEAQ. The CDR3 runs to 18 residues. V gave up 4 bases and J gave up 0 bases; unmatched junction bases: 10. DNA for the CDR3: TGTGCCAGCAGCTCGCTACACTTAGCGGGGGGTAGCACAGATACGCAGTATTTT. Protein sequence: CASSSLHLAGGSTDTQYF.

The genes are TRBV7-2 and TRBJ2-5; D is unresolved. This CDR3 is 13 amino acids long. Trimming took 5 bases from V and 5 from J, leaving 12 bases between them. In germline, CDR1 is SGHTA, CDR2 FQGNSA. CDR3 sequence reads: CASSPRHGETQYF. CDR3 sequence (DNA): TGTGCCAGCAGCCCCCGGCACGGGGAGACCCAGTACTTC.